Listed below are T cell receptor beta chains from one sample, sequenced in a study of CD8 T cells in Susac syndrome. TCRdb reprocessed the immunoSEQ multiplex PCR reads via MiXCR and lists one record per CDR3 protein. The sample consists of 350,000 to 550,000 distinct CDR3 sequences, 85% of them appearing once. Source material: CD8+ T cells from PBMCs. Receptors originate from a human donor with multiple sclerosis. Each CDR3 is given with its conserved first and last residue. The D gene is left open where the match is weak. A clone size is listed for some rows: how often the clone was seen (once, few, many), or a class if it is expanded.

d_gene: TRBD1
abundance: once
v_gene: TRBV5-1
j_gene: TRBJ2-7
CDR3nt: TGCGCCAGCAGCTTGTGGGGACAGCCGAACGGCGAGCAGTACTTC
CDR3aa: CASSLWGQPNGEQYF

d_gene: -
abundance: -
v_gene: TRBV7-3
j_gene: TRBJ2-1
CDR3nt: TGTGCCAGCAGCATGGGGATCTACAATGAGCAGTTCTTC
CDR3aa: CASSMGIYNEQFF

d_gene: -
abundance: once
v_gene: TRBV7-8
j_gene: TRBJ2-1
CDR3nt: TGTGCCACTGAAGCGGACTACAATGAGCAGTTCTTC
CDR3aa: CATEADYNEQFF

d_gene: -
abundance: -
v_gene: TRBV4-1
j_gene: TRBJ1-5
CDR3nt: TGCGCCAGCAGCCCTACAGCGGGGGATCAGCCCCAGCATTTT
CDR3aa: CASSPTAGDQPQHF

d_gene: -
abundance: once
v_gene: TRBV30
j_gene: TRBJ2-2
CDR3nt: TGTGCCTGGGCCGGGACTTCGAACACCGGGGAGCTGTTTTTT
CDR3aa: CAWAGTSNTGELFF

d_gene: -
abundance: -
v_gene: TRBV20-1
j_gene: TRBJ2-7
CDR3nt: TGCAGTGCTAGAGATCAGCAGGCAGGGGTATGGTACGAGCAGTACTTC
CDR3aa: CSARDQQAGVWYEQYF

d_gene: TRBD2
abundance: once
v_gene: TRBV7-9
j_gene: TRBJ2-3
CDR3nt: TGTGCCAGCAGCTTAGGGGGACTAGCAGTACAGGATACGCAGTATTTT
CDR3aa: CASSLGGLAVQDTQYF

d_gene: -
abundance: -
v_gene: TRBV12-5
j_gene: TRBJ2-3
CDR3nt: TGTGCTAGTGGTTTGTACATTCAGGGTCCAGCCACAGATACGCAGTATTTT
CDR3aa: CASGLYIQGPATDTQYF

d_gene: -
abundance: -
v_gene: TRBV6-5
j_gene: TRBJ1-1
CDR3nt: TGTGCCAGCAGTTACGTGACAGGTATTTCTGAAGCTTTCTTT
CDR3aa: CASSYVTGISEAFF

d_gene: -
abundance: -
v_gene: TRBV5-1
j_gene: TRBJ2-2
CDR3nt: TGCGCCAGCAGCTTGATTGACACTTCCGGGGAGCTGTTTTTT
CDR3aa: CASSLIDTSGELFF

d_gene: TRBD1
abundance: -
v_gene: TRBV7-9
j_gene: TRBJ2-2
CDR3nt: TGTGCCAGCAGCTTCGGCTGGCAGGGGGAGAACACCGGGGAGCTGTTTTTT
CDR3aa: CASSFGWQGENTGELFF

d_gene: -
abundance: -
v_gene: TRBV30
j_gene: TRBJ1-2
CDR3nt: TGTGCCTGGAGGACAGAACACTATGGCTACACCTTC
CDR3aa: CAWRTEHYGYTF

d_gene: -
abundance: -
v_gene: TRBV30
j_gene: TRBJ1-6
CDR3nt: TGTGCCTGGAGTGCCGGCGTCTCTTATAATTCACCCCTCCACTTT
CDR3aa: CAWSAGVSYNSPLHF

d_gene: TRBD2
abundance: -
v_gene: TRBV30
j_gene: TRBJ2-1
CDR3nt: TGTGCCTGGGGCGGGACTAGCGGGAGAGGAAAGTTCTTC
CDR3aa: CAWGGTSGRGKFF

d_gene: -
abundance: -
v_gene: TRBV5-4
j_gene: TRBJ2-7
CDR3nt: TGTGCCAGCAGCTATGGCTCAGGGCACAGTTACGAGCAGTACTTC
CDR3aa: CASSYGSGHSYEQYF

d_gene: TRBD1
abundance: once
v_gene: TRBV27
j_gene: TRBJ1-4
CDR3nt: TGTGCCAGCAGTTCCTATCCGGGACAGAGAGGTGAAAAACTGTTTTTT
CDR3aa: CASSSYPGQRGEKLFF

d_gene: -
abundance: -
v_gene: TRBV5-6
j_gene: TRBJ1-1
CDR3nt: TGTGCCAGCAGCTTGTCCCCAGGGTGGACTGAAGCTTTCTTT
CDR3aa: CASSLSPGWTEAFF

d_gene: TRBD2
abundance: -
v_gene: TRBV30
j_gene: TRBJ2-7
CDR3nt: TGTGCCTGGAGTGTACCAGGTAGCGGGAGCTACGAGCAGTACTTC
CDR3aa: CAWSVPGSGSYEQYF

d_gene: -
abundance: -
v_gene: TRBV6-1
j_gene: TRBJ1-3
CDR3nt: TGTGCCATCTCGGACGGGGACACTCAAGGAAACACCATATATTTT
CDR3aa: CAISDGDTQGNTIYF

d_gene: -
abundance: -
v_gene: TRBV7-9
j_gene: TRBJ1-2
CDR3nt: TGTGCCAGCAGCTCAGGGGACACATACGGACTGCTCTATGGCTACACCTTC
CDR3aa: CASSSGDTYGLLYGYTF

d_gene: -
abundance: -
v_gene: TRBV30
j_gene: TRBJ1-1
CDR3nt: TGTACCTGGAGTGTTAGGGGGGGAAACACTGAAGCTTTCTTT
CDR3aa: CTWSVRGGNTEAFF

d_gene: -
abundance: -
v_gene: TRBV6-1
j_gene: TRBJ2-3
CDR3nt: TGTGCCAGCAGTGAAGTTCACAGCCTTTTAAATACGCAGTATTTT
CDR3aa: CASSEVHSLLNTQYF

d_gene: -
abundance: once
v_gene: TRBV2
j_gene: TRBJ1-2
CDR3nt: TGTGCCAGCATTGCGATGGGTGGCAAGCCGGACTACACCTTC
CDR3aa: CASIAMGGKPDYTF

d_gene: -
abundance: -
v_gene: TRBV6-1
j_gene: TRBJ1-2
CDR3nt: TGTGCCAGCCTATTCGGGGGTAACTATGGCTACACCTTC
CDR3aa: CASLFGGNYGYTF